These 21 T cell receptor beta chains came from one sample sequenced in a study of shared clonotypes between healthy human individuals. The table came from immunoSEQ multiplex PCR; TCRdb's copy has only in-frame clones and leaves some out. The data contain about 500,000 clones, 75% to 80% of them singletons. Sequencing was carried out using PBMCs. The receptors derive from a woman between 40 and 55 years old in good health. Some clones in this sample may be carry-over from other donors' samples.

Turning to this clone: The sample holds other DNA sequences that translate to the same CDR3. The chain uses TRBV2 and TRBJ1-5; TRBD1 is a possible D gene (5 bases). Germline CDR1 is SNHLY and CDR2 is FYNNEI. CDR3 length: 12 residues. Trimming pared 8 bases from V and 4 bases from J, leaving 9 bases between. The CDR3 here is CASSGRNQPQHF. The DNA of the CDR3 is TGTGCCAGCTCAGGGAGAAATCAGCCCCAGCATTTT. Variable domain in full (rest from reference TRBV2 and TRBJ1-5): EPEVTQTPSHQVTQMGQEVILRCVPISNHLYFYWYRQILGQKVEFLVSFYNNEISEKSEIFDDQFSVERPDGSNFTLKIRSTKLEDSAMYFCASSGRNQPQHFGDGTRLSIL.

This clone was observed a few times. The rearrangement uses TRBV30 and TRBJ1-4; D remains unclear. CDR1 and CDR2 (germline): GTSNPN, SVGIG (reference sequence). With 7 bases removed from V and 2 bases from J, the gap between germline ends came to 11 bases. The CDR3 loop spans 13 amino acids. The CDR3 loop reads CALVATTNEKLFF. The CDR3 DNA is TGTGCCTTAGTGGCGACGACTAATGAAAAACTGTTTTTT.

The CDR3 loop is CASSIGGTTQETQYF. CDR3 nucleotide sequence: TGTGCCAGTAGTATAGGGGGGACAACCCAAGAGACCCAGTACTTC. This chain joins TRBV19 and TRBJ2-5, with TRBD1 as a possible D gene (6 bases). Germline CDR1 reads LNHDA; CDR2 reads SQIVND (reference sequence). Trimming removed 1 base at V and 1 base at J, with 10 bases between. The CDR3 has 15 residues. The complete variable domain, with remaining parts taken from reference TRBV19 and TRBJ2-5, reads DGGITQSPKYLFRKEGQNVTLSCEQNLNHDAMYWYRQDPGQGLRLIYYSQIVNDFQKGDIAEGYSVSREKKESFPLTVTSAQKNPTAFYLCASSIGGTTQETQYFGPGTRLLVL.

The chain is built from TRBV7-6 and TRBJ2-7; D uncertain. V shed 5 bases and J shed 0 bases, with 17 bases lying between them. The CDR3 has 16 residues. Germline V CDR1 and CDR2: SGHVS, FNYEAQ. Here the CDR3 reads CASSPDLGGNSYEQYF. Written as DNA, the CDR3 is TGTGCCAGCAGCCCAGACTTAGGCGGTAACTCCTACGAGCAGTACTTC.

This clone showed up just a few times. Being one base from a much bigger clone, this may be a read error. The chain employs TRBV30 and TRBJ1-1; no firm D call. This CDR3 is built from 13 residues. V gave up 1 base and J gave up 5 bases, with 11 bases separating them. CDR1 is GTSNPN, CDR2 SVGIG, per germline (reference sequence). The CDR3 nucleotides read TGTGCCTGGAGTGCAGTACTAGGAACTGAAGCTTTCTTT. Protein product: CAWSAVLGTEAFF. Variable domain in full (rest from reference TRBV30 and TRBJ1-1): SQTIHQWPATLVQPVGSPLSLECTVEGTSNPNLYWYRQAAGRGLQLLFYSVGIGQISSEVPQNLSASRPQDRQFILSSKKLLLSDSGFYLCAWSAVLGTEAFFGQGTRLTVV.

The CDR3 DNA reads as TGTGCCAGCAGCCCGGACGGGTTTGGCTACACCTTC. It codes for CASSPDGFGYTF. The gene calls are TRBV7-9 and TRBJ1-2; no reliable D call. The CDR3 loop spans 12 amino acids. Germline CDR1 reads SEHNR; CDR2 reads FQNEAQ (reference sequence). Deletions cut 5 bases from V and 7 bases from J, with 11 bases between.

This clone was recorded many times. The CDR3 nucleotides are TGTGCCAGCTCACCACCTATGGCAGGGCGCTACAATGAGCAGTTCTTC. This translates into CASSPPMAGRYNEQFF. The chain employs TRBV18 and TRBJ2-1; perhaps TRBD1 as D (5 bases). V lost 0 bases and J 3 bases, leaving 12 bases between the germline ends. Germline CDR1 reads KGHSH; CDR2 reads LQKENI. The CDR3 extends over 16 amino acids.

Comment on this clone: A much larger clone differs by one base, so this may be a read error. Within the sample, other DNA sequences also encode this same CDR3. This rearrangement joins TRBV5-6 to TRBJ2-5, with D perhaps matching TRBD1 or TRBD2 (5 bases each). The V gene's germline CDR1 is SGHDT and CDR2 YYEEEE. CDR3 length equals 15 residues. CDR3 amino acids: CASSSDLWGSETQYF. Written as DNA, the CDR3 is TGTGCTAGCAGCAGCGATCTTTGGGGGTCAGAGACCCAGTACTTC.

This clone has just one count. One end of the junction fails to match germline, which may point to a read error. The gene calls are TRBV29-1 and TRBJ2-1, with TRBD1 identical over 10 bases. Germline V gene data show CDR1 as SQVTM and CDR2 as ANQGSEA. The CDR3 is 13 residues long. CDR3 in amino acids: CRVGTGVVNEQLF. The CDR3 DNA follows: TGCAGAGTCGGGACAGGGGTGGTCAATGAGCAGCTCTTC.

This clone was counted between two and nine times. The rearrangement joins TRBV29-1 to TRBJ2-3, with 8 bases that match TRBD2. The CDR3 is 14 amino acids. Unmatched junction bases numbered 5, after V lost 3 bases and J lost 3 bases. Looked up from germline, CDR1 is SQVTM and CDR2 is ANQGSEA. Here the CDR3 reads CSVDSREGTDTQYF. CDR3 bases: TGCAGCGTTGACTCTCGGGAGGGTACAGATACGCAGTATTTT.

V is TRBV6-5 and J is TRBJ2-7, with TRBD1 identical over 7 bases. With V trimmed by 6 bases and J by 2 bases, 7 bases remained unmatched. The CDR3 spans 14 residues. CDR1 is MNHEY and CDR2 is SVGAGI in the germline V gene. CDR3 DNA sequence: TGTGCCAGCAGCCAGACAGGGACGACCTACGAGCAGTACTTC. Amino acid sequence: CASSQTGTTYEQYF.

CDR3 protein: CASSQQGDTEAFF. Here the CDR3 DNA reads TGTGCCAGCAGCCAACAGGGGGACACTGAAGCTTTCTTT. The chain joins TRBV14 to TRBJ1-1; TRBD1 aligns across 7 bases. This CDR3 region has 13 residues. Per the germline V gene, CDR1 is SGHDN and CDR2 is FVKESK. The V gene end was trimmed by 2 bases and the J gene end by 3 bases; junction bases not matched to a gene: 0.

In this sample, this clone turned up many times. The chain joins TRBV15 to TRBJ1-4; unclear D gene. The ends were cut back, 6 bases at V and 10 bases at J, with 15 bases in the middle. The germline V gene encodes CDR1 LNHNV and CDR2 YYDKDF (reference sequence). The CDR3 totals 13 residues. CDR3 sequence: CATRPGDVGKLFF. The CDR3 region has the DNA TGTGCCACCAGGCCGGGAGATGTAGGAAAACTGTTTTTT.

The chain uses TRBV30 and TRBJ2-7; D remains ambiguous. V shed 0 bases and J shed 5 bases, with 11 bases lying between them. Germline V CDR1 and CDR2: GTSNPN, SVGIG (reference sequence). The CDR3 runs to 13 residues. This CDR3 is CAWSVGSLDEQYF. The DNA for the CDR3 is TGTGCCTGGAGTGTAGGAAGTCTCGACGAGCAGTACTTC. Full variable domain (rest looked up from reference TRBV30 and TRBJ2-7): SQTIHQWPATLVQPVGSPLSLECTVEGTSNPNLYWYRQAAGRGLQLLFYSVGIGQISSEVPQNLSASRPQDRQFILSSKKLLLSDSGFYLCAWSVGSLDEQYFGPGTRLTVT.

The V call is TRBV5-4, the J call TRBJ2-7; 10 bases agree with TRBD2. CDR3 length equals 15 residues. The junction had 7 bases not matched to a gene; V was cut back by 5 bases and J by 2 bases. Germline CDR1 is SGHNT and CDR2 is YYREEE (reference sequence). CDR3 region: CASREGTSVAYEQYF. The CDR3 nucleotides are TGTGCCAGCAGGGAGGGGACTAGCGTTGCCTACGAGCAGTACTTC.

J is TRBJ2-3 and V is TRBV6-4; D gene ambiguous. Trimming cost V 2 bases and J 2 bases, with 8 bases left between them. This CDR3 comprises 14 residues. Germline V CDR1 and CDR2: MRHNA, SNTAGT. CDR3 DNA: TGTGCCAGCAGTGACGGGGTCAACACAGATACGCAGTATTTT. This translates into CASSDGVNTDTQYF.

With regard to this clone: Other nucleotide sequences from this sample produce the same CDR3. The chain couples TRBV7-3 to TRBJ2-6; D unclear. CDR3 length equals 15 residues. Germline CDR1 is SGHTA and CDR2 is FQGTGA. The V end was cut by 3 bases, the J end by 0 bases, with 6 bases between. The CDR3 protein is CASSLVFSGANVLTF. The CDR3, as DNA: TGTGCCAGCAGCTTGGTATTCTCTGGGGCCAACGTCCTGACTTTC.

At least ten counts were recorded for this clone. The CDR3 DNA reads TGTGCCAGCAGCTTACCAGCGGGACAATTCTACGAGCAGTACTTC. It encodes CASSLPAGQFYEQYF. The rearrangement uses TRBV7-2 and TRBJ2-7, with D maybe TRBD2 (7 bases). Germline CDR1 reads SGHTA; CDR2 reads FQGNSA. V gave up 2 bases and J gave up 3 bases, with 14 bases separating them. The CDR3 has 15 residues.

The V call is TRBV7-2, the J call TRBJ1-2; D perhaps matches TRBD1 (5 bases). The CDR3 has 15 amino acids. The V gene's germline CDR1 is SGHTA and CDR2 FQGNSA. Trimming removed 3 bases at V and 4 bases at J, with 15 bases between. CDR3 residues: CASSLLTGLGYGYTF. The CDR3 nucleotides read TGTGCCAGCAGCTTGCTAACGGGGCTTGGCTATGGCTACACCTTC.

This CDR3 reads CASSLDFAEAFF. In nucleotides, the CDR3 is TGTGCCAGCAGCTTAGACTTCGCTGAAGCTTTCTTT. This chain uses TRBV7-2 with TRBJ1-1; D is undetermined. The length of the CDR3 is 12 residues. Germline assignment: CDR1 SGHTA and CDR2 FQGNSA. Deletions cut 1 base from V and 6 bases from J, with 6 bases between.

V usage is TRBV29-1 and J usage is TRBJ2-3; 13 bases agree with TRBD2. This CDR3 has 17 residues. V gave up 7 bases and J gave up 1 base; unmatched junction bases: 11. From germline, CDR1 is SQVTM and CDR2 ANQGSEA. Here the CDR3 DNA reads TGCAGCGGCGACACAGGACTAGCGGGGGAGCGCACAGATACGCAGTATTTT. Translated, it gives CSGDTGLAGERTDTQYF.